The 20 T cell receptor beta chains listed next were all sequenced from one sample in a study of cytomegalovirus exposure and HLA in healthy donors. Method: immunoSEQ multiplex PCR; TCRdb's copy keeps in-frame clones and lacks some. The sample has about 130,000 clones, 85% to 90% seen once. The material sequenced was PBMCs. These receptors all stem from a young woman in good health and CMV-seropositive.

The CDR3 region has the DNA TGTGCCAGCAGTTTATATCAGGGGGCCCCATACACTGAAGCTTTCTTT. This encodes CASSLYQGAPYTEAFF. This sequence joins TRBV27 and TRBJ1-1; 8 positions match TRBD1. CDR1 is MNHEY and CDR2 is SMNVEV in the germline V gene (reference sequence). The ends lost 1 base at V and 3 bases at J; junction bases unmatched: 7. This CDR3 contains 16 residues.

This sequence joins TRBV6-5 and TRBJ2-3; a weak D match, TRBD2 (5 bases). The CDR3 totals 14 residues. Germline-derived CDR1 and CDR2 are MNHEY and SVGAGI. V shed 8 bases and J shed 2 bases, with 14 bases lying between them. The CDR3 nucleotides are TGTGCCAGCTCACCCGGGATAAACACAGATACGCAGTATTTT. Its translation is CASSPGINTDTQYF.

The chain links TRBV4-3 to TRBJ2-3; possibly TRBD1 for D (6 bases). Deletions cut 3 bases from V and 3 bases from J, with 10 bases between. CDR3 length equals 14 residues. The germline V gene has CDR1 LGHNA and CDR2 YSLEER. The CDR3 loop is CASSQGALTDTQYF. The CDR3 DNA reads as TGCGCCAGCAGCCAGGGGGCCCTTACAGATACGCAGTATTTT.

The chain has TRBV6-5 and TRBJ1-1, with 7 nucleotides matching TRBD1. The CDR3 consists of 14 residues. Looked up from germline, CDR1 is MNHEY and CDR2 is SVGAGI. Losses at the gene ends were 5 bases for V and 0 bases for J; bases not matched to a gene: 3. CDR3 in amino acids: CASSRGTVNTEAFF. Written as DNA, the CDR3 is TGTGCCAGCAGTAGAGGGACAGTGAACACTGAAGCTTTCTTT.

The chain is built from TRBV4-1 and TRBJ2-3, with TRBD2 matching 7 bases. V lost 1 base, J lost 3 bases, and 7 bases stayed unmatched. CDR1 and CDR2 from the germline V gene are MGHRA and YSYEKL. The CDR3 loop spans 16 amino acids. CDR3 sequence: CASSQGQRGRTDTQYF. The DNA of the CDR3 is TGCGCCAGCAGCCAAGGGCAGCGGGGTCGAACAGATACGCAGTATTTT.

J is TRBJ1-4 and V is TRBV6-1; 8 nucleotides match TRBD1. Germline V gives CDR1 MNHNS, CDR2 SASEGT. With V trimmed by 0 bases and J by 8 bases, 14 bases remained unmatched. The CDR3 is 18 residues long. The CDR3 nucleotides are TGTGCCAGCAGTGAAGCGCTTCAGAGACAGGGGCCGGGAGAAAAACTGTTTTTT. As protein: CASSEALQRQGPGEKLFF.

This chain joins TRBV5-4 and TRBJ2-1; no reliable D call. The germline V gene encodes CDR1 SGHNT and CDR2 YYREEE (reference sequence). The V and J ends lost 2 bases and 10 bases respectively, with 10 bases between them. The CDR3 length is 12 residues. This CDR3 is CASSFGLTEQFF. As DNA, the CDR3 is TGTGCCAGCAGCTTTGGCTTAACCGAGCAGTTCTTC.

This clone was recorded once. V usage is TRBV11-3 and J usage is TRBJ2-1, with D perhaps TRBD1 (7 bases). The V end lost 11 bases, the J end lost 8 bases, and 22 bases lay between the germline ends. CDR1 is SGHNT, CDR2 YENEEA, per germline. The CDR3 runs 14 residues. Here the CDR3 DNA reads TGTGCCGGGGGCAGGGGGGAGCTCGCGGATGAGCAGTTCTTC. Protein: CAGGRGELADEQFF.

This clone occurred once. The chain's CDR3 is CASSLSKNSPLHF. The DNA for the CDR3 is TGTGCCAGCAGTTTATCTAAAAATTCACCCCTCCACTTT. J is TRBJ1-6 and V is TRBV2; D gene uncertain. The CDR3 consists of 13 residues. The germline V and J ends were trimmed by 5 bases and 7 bases, with 9 bases remaining between them. The germline CDR1 and CDR2 sequences are SNHLY and FYNNEI.

The rearrangement joins TRBV5-5 to TRBJ1-2; the D is unclear. The CDR3 totals 12 residues. The V gene lost 1 base and the J gene lost 5 bases, with 6 bases spanning the gap. CDR1 and CDR2 from the germline V gene are SGHKS and YYEKEE (reference sequence). The DNA of the CDR3 is TGTGCCAGCAGCTTGTCTGTTTATGGCTACACCTTC. Protein sequence: CASSLSVYGYTF.

This rearrangement joins TRBV5-1 to TRBJ2-7; TRBD2 might be the D (5 bases). There are 14 residues in the CDR3. Trimming stripped 3 bases from V and 7 bases from J, with 17 bases between. Germline V lookup: CDR1 SGHRS, CDR2 YFSETQ. This chain's CDR3 is CASSSGNRREEQYF. DNA for the CDR3: TGCGCCAGCAGCTCGGGGAACCGAAGGGAAGAGCAGTACTTC. Full variable domain (rest looked up from reference TRBV5-1 and TRBJ2-7): KAGVTQTPRYLIKTRGQQVTLSCSPISGHRSVSWYQQTPGQGLQFLFEYFSETQRNKGNFPGRFSGRQFSNSRSEMNVSTLELGDSALYLCASSSGNRREEQYFGPGTRLTVT.

J is TRBJ1-3 and V is TRBV5-1; no definite D call. The CDR3 length is 16 residues. The germline CDR1 and CDR2 sequences are SGHRS and YFSETQ. Trimming pared 4 bases from V and 4 bases from J, leaving 18 bases between. The CDR3 DNA reads as TGCGCCAGCAGCCCCGGAGTGGCCGCCGCAGGAAACACCATATATTTT. Residues: CASSPGVAAAGNTIYF. The full variable domain, rest sourced from reference TRBV5-1 and TRBJ1-3, is KAGVTQTPRYLIKTRGQQVTLSCSPISGHRSVSWYQQTPGQGLQFLFEYFSETQRNKGNFPGRFSGRQFSNSRSEMNVSTLELGDSALYLCASSPGVAAAGNTIYFGEGSWLTVV.

The chain joins TRBV6-6 to TRBJ1-3; possibly TRBD1 for D (6 bases). This CDR3 has 13 residues. The ends were cut back, 7 bases at V and 4 bases at J, with 11 bases in the middle. The V gene's germline CDR1 is MNHNY and CDR2 SVGAGI (reference sequence). The CDR3 nucleotides read TGTGCCAGCATGGGGGGGCAAGGAAACACCATATATTTT. It is translated as CASMGGQGNTIYF.

Here the CDR3 DNA reads TGTGCCAGCAGTTCATCCCCAGGGGACGTCTACGAGCAGTACTTC. Translating it yields CASSSSPGDVYEQYF. The rearrangement links TRBV6-5 to TRBJ2-7; tentative D call: TRBD1 (6 bases). Germline-derived CDR1 and CDR2 are MNHEY and SVGAGI. The CDR3 is made up of 15 amino acids. Deletions cut 4 bases from V and 3 bases from J, with 16 bases between.

The chain recombines TRBV6-1 with TRBJ2-7; possibly TRBD2 for D (7 bases). Trimming shortened V by 6 bases and J by 0 bases, and 12 bases separated the two germline ends. The CDR3 is 14 amino acids. CDR1 and CDR2 (germline): MNHNS, SASEGT. In nucleotides, the CDR3 is TGTGCCAGCAGCGGCGGGGGCCCCTCCTACGAGCAGTACTTC. Translating gives CASSGGGPSYEQYF.

The chain's CDR3 is CASSGLTDTQYF. The CDR3 DNA reads as TGTGCCAGCAGCGGACTAACAGATACGCAGTATTTT. The chain is built from TRBV9 and TRBJ2-3; a weak D match, TRBD2 (5 bases). The germline V gene encodes CDR1 SGDLS and CDR2 YYNGEE. The CDR3 consists of 12 residues. V lost 3 bases, J lost 3 bases, and 5 bases lay in between. The entire variable domain, with the rest obtained from reference TRBV9 and TRBJ2-3, is as follows: DSGVTQTPKHLITATGQRVTLRCSPRSGDLSVYWYQQSLDQGLQFLIQYYNGEERAKGNILERFSAQQFPDLHSELNLSSLELGDSALYFCASSGLTDTQYFGPGTRLTVL.

The rearrangement links TRBV11-2 to TRBJ2-3, with TRBD2 matching over 15 bases. Germline V CDR1 and CDR2: SGHAT, FQNNGV. The CDR3 consists of 18 residues. The V gene end was trimmed by 4 bases and the J gene end by 4 bases; junction bases not matched to a gene: 9. The CDR3 bases are TGTGCCAGCAGCTCCGGACTAGCGGGGGGGCCGGACCCAGATACGCAGTATTTT. Protein sequence: CASSSGLAGGPDPDTQYF.

The genes are TRBV6-4 and TRBJ2-2; TRBD2 is a possible D gene (6 bases). The length of the CDR3 is 13 residues. V was cut by 6 bases and J by 4 bases, with 9 bases left in between. Germline V lookup: CDR1 MRHNA, CDR2 SNTAGT. The CDR3 DNA reads TGTGCCAGCAGCGCCGGGGGCACCGGGGAGCTGTTTTTT. Protein sequence: CASSAGGTGELFF.

This clone was seen just once. The gene calls are TRBV4-1 and TRBJ2-5, with 7 bases identical to TRBD1. Germline V CDR1 and CDR2: MGHRA, YSYEKL. There are 15 residues in the CDR3. V dropped 0 bases and J dropped 5; count of bases not matched to a gene: 6. Here the CDR3 reads CASSQDRGSVETQYF. The CDR3 DNA reads TGCGCCAGCAGCCAAGACAGGGGGTCAGTCGAGACCCAGTACTTC.

The J gene is TRBJ2-7, the V gene TRBV28; 8 bases match TRBD1. V lost 5 bases to trimming and J lost 3 bases; unmatched junction nucleotides: 6. The CDR3 has 14 residues. Germline V gene data show CDR1 as MDHEN and CDR2 as SYDVKM. The CDR3 is CASSPRTGSYEQYF. CDR3 DNA: TGTGCCAGCAGTCCCCGGACAGGGAGCTACGAGCAGTACTTC.